This is a list of T cell receptor beta chains from one sample in a study of shared clonotypes between healthy human individuals. The method was immunoSEQ multiplex PCR; TCRdb's version includes in-frame clones alone and lacks a portion of them. The data show around 500,000 clones, approximately 79% seen once. Sequencing input: PBMCs. The source is a woman aged 40 to 49 in good health. Some clones in this sample may be carry-over from other donors' samples. Each CDR3 is given with its conserved first and last residue. The D gene is left open where the match is weak. Rows give clone size only sometimes, using once, few, many, or a class for an expanded clone.

TRBJ2-7 NA 14 NA TRBV25-1 CASSPTGKAYEQYF TGTGCCAGCAGTCCGACGGGGAAAGCCTACGAGCAGTACTTC
TRBJ1-5 NA 14 NA TRBV5-8 CASRGKISNQPQHF TGTGCCAGCAGAGGGAAGATTAGCAATCAGCCCCAGCATTTT
TRBJ1-2 NA 13 NA TRBV7-9 CASTPAANYGYTF TGTGCCAGCACCCCAGCGGCTAACTATGGCTACACCTTC
TRBJ2-6 NA 20 TRBD2 TRBV5-1 CASSRTGSLAGVSGANVLTF TGCGCCAGCAGCCGGACAGGGTCCCTAGCGGGAGTGTCTGGGGCCAACGTCCTGACTTTC
TRBJ1-1 NA 14 NA TRBV11-2 CASSLVRGGTEAFF TGTGCCAGCAGCTTAGTAAGGGGTGGCACTGAAGCTTTCTTT
TRBJ1-4 few 14 NA TRBV30 CAWRGPGLGEKLFF TGTGCCTGGAGAGGGCCGGGTTTGGGTGAAAAACTGTTTTTT
TRBJ2-7 NA 15 TRBD2 TRBV5-1 CASSLAAGAAYEQYF TGCGCCAGCAGCTTGGCAGCGGGAGCAGCCTACGAGCAGTACTTC
TRBJ1-1 few 13 NA TRBV5-1 CASSKDGQFEAFF TGCGCCAGCAGCAAGGACGGTCAATTCGAAGCTTTCTTT
TRBJ2-7 NA 14 NA TRBV15 CATSRGGGDYEQYF TGTGCCACCAGCAGAGGTGGAGGGGACTACGAGCAGTACTTC
TRBJ2-2 NA 17 NA TRBV4-2 CASSLHSGTGNTGELFF TGTGCCAGCAGCCTTCACTCCGGGACTGGGAACACCGGGGAGCTGTTTTTT
TRBJ2-1 NA 16 NA TRBV4-1 CASSQREVSSYNEQFF TGCGCCAGCAGCCAAAGAGAGGTTAGTTCCTACAATGAGCAGTTCTTC
TRBJ2-3 NA 14 TRBD1 TRBV7-3 CASSFIGGRDTQYF TGTGCCAGCAGCTTTATAGGGGGCAGAGATACGCAGTATTTT